The rows below give T cell receptor beta chains drawn from one sample of a study of PD-1 blockade in classical Hodgkin lymphoma. Method: immunoSEQ multiplex PCR; TCRdb's copy keeps in-frame clones and lacks some. The data show fewer than 30,000 clones, roughly 80% seen once. This material consisted of peripheral blood mononuclear cells (PBMCs), taken before the second cycle of nivolumab. The receptors come from a human donor with classical Hodgkin lymphoma. CDR3s include the opening cysteine and the closing phenylalanine or tryptophan. Some rows mark clone size as missing; the rest say once, few, many or name a class of expanded clone.

size,V,J,CDR3
-,TRBV6-1,TRBJ2-7,CASRIAGTSYEQYF
few,TRBV19,TRBJ2-7,CASSILPGQGAYEQYF
-,TRBV4-1,TRBJ1-2,CASSQYGTGGAQDYGYTF
-,TRBV4-3,TRBJ2-5,CASSQVAGVGETQYF
-,TRBV28,TRBJ1-2,CASSPGRGLYGYTF
-,TRBV13,TRBJ2-2,CASSSTRRQGDAGELFF
-,TRBV11-3,TRBJ1-1,CASSHPGSQAFF
-,TRBV19,TRBJ2-1,CASTRGVEQFF
-,TRBV10-3,TRBJ2-3,CAISLGDTQYF
-,TRBV18,TRBJ2-4,CASSPPAGLAKNIQYF
-,TRBV5-8,TRBJ1-6,CASSFSGSQSPLHF
-,TRBV4-1,TRBJ1-2,CASSPSGFGVSGYTF
few,TRBV7-6,TRBJ2-1,CASSLAQGQGYNEQFF
-,TRBV10-3,TRBJ2-5,CAIGRDRGVETQYF
once,TRBV6-4,TRBJ1-1,CASRADRNTEAFF
-,TRBV5-6,TRBJ2-7,CASSLWTGTLYF
-,TRBV6-6,TRBJ1-3,CASILGNTIYF
once,TRBV6-5,TRBJ2-2,CASSYSPMSTGELFF
-,TRBV30,TRBJ2-2,CACHLRPLNTGELFF
-,TRBV6-4,TRBJ2-2,CASSEGGATGELFF
medium-sized,TRBV19,TRBJ2-1,CASRSPHSAGNEQFF
-,TRBV11-2,TRBJ2-7,CASSLVVSYEQYF
-,TRBV7-3,TRBJ1-4,CASSLDRLGEKLFF
-,TRBV29-1,TRBJ1-1,CSARTGMNTEAFF
-,TRBV5-1,TRBJ1-5,CASTEGPLQPQHF
-,TRBV4-1,TRBJ2-7,CASSWRKSGLDEQYF
-,TRBV7-2,TRBJ2-7,CASSLSPLPGEQYF